This T cell receptor (beta chain) was retrieved from a study of T cells after posttransplantation cyclophosphamide. Study-wide results and limits: Recipient CMV seropositivity and CMV reactivation strongly tracked TRB clonality. Later blood repertoires were often dominated by clones from the donor CD8+ memory compartment.

In this sample, this clone turned up many times. Its antigen is still unknown. The protocol was immunoSEQ multiplex PCR, while the TCRdb copy is restricted to in-frame clones and leaves out a portion. The repertoire consists of 30,000 or so clones, none detected only once. The related graft donor's blood sample was taken on the day of bone marrow donation. The receptor's source is a woman aged 55-69 years in good health, CMV-negative, and a related stem cell transplant donor. The sample consisted of PBMCs.

The CDR3 loop is CASSTRQGVAEAFF. The DNA for the CDR3 is TGTGCCAGCAGCACCCGACAGGGGGTAGCTGAAGCTTTCTTT. V gene TRBV9 combines with J gene TRBJ1-1; 9 bases align to TRBD1. CDR1 SGDLS and CDR2 YYNGEE come from the germline V gene. The V segment lost 4 bases and the J segment 6 bases; nucleotides outside the gene matches: 7. This CDR3 spans 14 amino acids. Complete variable domain (other parts from reference TRBV9 and TRBJ1-1): DSGVTQTPKHLITATGQRVTLRCSPRSGDLSVYWYQQSLDQGLQFLIQYYNGEERAKGNILERFSAQQFPDLHSELNLSSLELGDSALYFCASSTRQGVAEAFFGQGTRLTVV.